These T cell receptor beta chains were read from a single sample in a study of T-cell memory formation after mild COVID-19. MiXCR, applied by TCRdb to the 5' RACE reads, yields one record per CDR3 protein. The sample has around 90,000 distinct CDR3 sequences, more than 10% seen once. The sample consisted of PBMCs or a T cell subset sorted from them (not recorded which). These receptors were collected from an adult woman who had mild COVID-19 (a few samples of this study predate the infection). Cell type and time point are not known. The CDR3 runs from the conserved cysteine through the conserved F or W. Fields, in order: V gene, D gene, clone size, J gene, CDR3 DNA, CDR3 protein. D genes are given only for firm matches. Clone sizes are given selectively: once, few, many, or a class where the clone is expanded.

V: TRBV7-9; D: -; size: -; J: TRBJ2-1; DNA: TGTGCCAGCACCTCGCCCTGGGACGCCTCCTACAATGAGCAGTTCTTC; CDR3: CASTSPWDASYNEQFF
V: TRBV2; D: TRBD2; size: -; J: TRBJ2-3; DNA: TGTGCCAGCAGCACTAGCGATAGCACAGATACGCAGTATTTT; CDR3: CASSTSDSTDTQYF
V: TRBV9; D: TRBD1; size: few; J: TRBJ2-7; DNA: TGTGCCAGCAGCGTAGGGGGACAGGGTTCCTACGAGCAGTACTTC; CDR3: CASSVGGQGSYEQYF
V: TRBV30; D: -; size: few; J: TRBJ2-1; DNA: TGTGCCTGGAGTGTCAGACTGGGGGACTACAATGAGCAGTTCTTC; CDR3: CAWSVRLGDYNEQFF
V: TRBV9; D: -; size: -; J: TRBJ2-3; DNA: TGTGCCAGCAGCGTAGAAGACCAATGGGCGGATACGCAGTATTTT; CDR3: CASSVEDQWADTQYF
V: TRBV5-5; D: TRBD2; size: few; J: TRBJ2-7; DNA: TGTGCCAGCGGTACAGGGACAGGGACTAGCGGCCCCTACGAGCAGTACTTC; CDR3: CASGTGTGTSGPYEQYF
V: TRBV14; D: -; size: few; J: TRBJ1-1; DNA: TGTGCCAGCAGCGAAAGCTTAGAGCGGGGGGACACTGAAGCTTTCTTT; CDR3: CASSESLERGDTEAFF
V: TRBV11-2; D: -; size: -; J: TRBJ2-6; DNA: TGTGCCAGCAGCCCCCTTCTCCTGGGTCGGGCCAACGTCCTGACTTTC; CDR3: CASSPLLLGRANVLTF
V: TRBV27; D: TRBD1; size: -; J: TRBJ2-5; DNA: TGTGCCAGCAGTACATCGGGACAGCCCCAAGAGACCCAGTACTTC; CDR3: CASSTSGQPQETQYF
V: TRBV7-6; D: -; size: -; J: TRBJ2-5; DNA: TGTGCCAGCAGCTTAGGGGGCCGAGAGACCCAGTACTTC; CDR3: CASSLGGRETQYF
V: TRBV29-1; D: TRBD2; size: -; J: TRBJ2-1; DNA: TGCAGCGTTGAAGAAGAGACTAGCCCCTACAATGAGCAGTTCTTC; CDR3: CSVEEETSPYNEQFF
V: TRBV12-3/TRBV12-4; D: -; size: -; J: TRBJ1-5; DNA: TGTGCCAGCAGTATTCTGGACCGTTCCAATCAGCCCCAGCATTTT; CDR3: CASSILDRSNQPQHF
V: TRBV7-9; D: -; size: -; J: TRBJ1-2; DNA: TGTGCCAGCAGCTTGAACAAAGCGTATGGCTACACCTTC; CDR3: CASSLNKAYGYTF
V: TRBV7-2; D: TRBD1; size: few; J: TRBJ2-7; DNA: TGTGCCAGCAGCTTACAGGGGGTCGTCTACGAGCAGTACTTC; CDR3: CASSLQGVVYEQYF
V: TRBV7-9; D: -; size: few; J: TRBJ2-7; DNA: TGTGCCAGCAGCGCAGCCGACAGAACCCCTTACGAGCAGTACTTC; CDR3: CASSAADRTPYEQYF
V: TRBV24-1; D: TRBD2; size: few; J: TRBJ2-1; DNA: TGTGCCACCAGTGATCCGGGACTAGCAGAGCAGTTCTTC; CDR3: CATSDPGLAEQFF
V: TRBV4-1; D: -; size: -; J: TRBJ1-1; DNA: TGCGCCAGCAGCCAAGATGTAGGAAGTGAAGCTTTCTTT; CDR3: CASSQDVGSEAFF
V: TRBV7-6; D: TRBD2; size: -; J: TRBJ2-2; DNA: TGTGCCAGCAGCTACGGGACTAGCGGGAGAGGCCCGAACACCGGGGAGCTGTTTTTT; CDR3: CASSYGTSGRGPNTGELFF
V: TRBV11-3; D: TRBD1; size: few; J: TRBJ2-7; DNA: TGTGCCAGCAGCTCACGGACAGGGGGCGACGAGCAGTACTTC; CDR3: CASSSRTGGDEQYF
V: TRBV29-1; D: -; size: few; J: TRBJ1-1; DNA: TGCAGCGTTGAGAGGCAGGAGGCTGAAGCTTTCTTT; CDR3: CSVERQEAEAFF
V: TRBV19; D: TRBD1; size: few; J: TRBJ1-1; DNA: TGTGCCAGTAGTTTCTGGACAGGGGCGGGTACTGAAGCTTTCTTT; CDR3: CASSFWTGAGTEAFF
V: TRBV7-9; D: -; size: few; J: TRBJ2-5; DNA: TGTGCCAGCAGCTGGTACGGTCAGGAGGAGACCCAGTACTTC; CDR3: CASSWYGQEETQYF
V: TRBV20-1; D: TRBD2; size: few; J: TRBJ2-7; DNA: TGCAGTGCTTCGTGGACTAGCGGGGGAAGCTCCTACGAGCAGTACTTC; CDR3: CSASWTSGGSSYEQYF
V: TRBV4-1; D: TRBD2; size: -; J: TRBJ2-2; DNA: TGCGCCAGCAGCCAAGAGTTGGCCGGACTAGCGGGCGCCGGGGAGCTGTTTTTT; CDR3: CASSQELAGLAGAGELFF
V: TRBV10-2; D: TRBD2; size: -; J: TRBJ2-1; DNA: TGCGCCAGCAGCCCACACGAAGGACTAGTCAGGAATGAGCAGTTCTTC; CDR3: CASSPHEGLVRNEQFF
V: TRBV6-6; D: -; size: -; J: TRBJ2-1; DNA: TGTGCCAGCACCACGACCCCGCTCGATGAGCAGTTCTTC; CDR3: CASTTTPLDEQFF
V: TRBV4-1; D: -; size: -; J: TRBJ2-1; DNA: TGCGCCAGCAGCCAGTCGACTCCCAATGAGCAGTTCTTC; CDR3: CASSQSTPNEQFF
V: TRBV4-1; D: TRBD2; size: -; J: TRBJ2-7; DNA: TGCGCCAGCAGCCAAGGCGGGGGCTCCTACGAGCAGTACTTC; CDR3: CASSQGGGSYEQYF
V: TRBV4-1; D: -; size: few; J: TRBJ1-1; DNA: TGCGCCAGCAGCGGCCGAACTGGGAACACTGAAGCTTTCTTT; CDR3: CASSGRTGNTEAFF
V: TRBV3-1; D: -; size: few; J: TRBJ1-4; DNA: TGTGCCAGCAGCCAATCCAGAGAGGCAACTAATGAAAAACTGTTTTTT; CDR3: CASSQSREATNEKLFF
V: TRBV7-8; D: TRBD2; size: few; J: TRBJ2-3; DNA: TGTGCCAGCAGCTCAAGACTAGCGGGAACAGATACGCAGTATTTT; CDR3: CASSSRLAGTDTQYF
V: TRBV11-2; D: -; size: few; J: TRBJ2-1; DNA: TGTGCCAGCAGCGGCCTCGGGAGCTCCTACAATGAGCAGTTCTTC; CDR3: CASSGLGSSYNEQFF
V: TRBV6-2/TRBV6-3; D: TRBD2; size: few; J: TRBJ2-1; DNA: TGTGCCAGCAGTTACGGCGCGGGGGGGCGGAATGAGCAGTTCTTC; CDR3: CASSYGAGGRNEQFF
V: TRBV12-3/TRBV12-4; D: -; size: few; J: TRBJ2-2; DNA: TGTGCCAGCAGTTCTCTCCAGGGTTGGGCCGGGGAGCTGTTTTTT; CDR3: CASSSLQGWAGELFF
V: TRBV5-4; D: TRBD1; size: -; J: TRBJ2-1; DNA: TGTGCCAGCAGCTTTGGGACAGGGGACATTGAGCAGTTCTTC; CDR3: CASSFGTGDIEQFF
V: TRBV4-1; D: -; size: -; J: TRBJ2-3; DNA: TGCGCCAGCAGCCTGGGACCGCAAGATAATACGCAGTATTTT; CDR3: CASSLGPQDNTQYF
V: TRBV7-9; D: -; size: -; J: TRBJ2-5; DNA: TGTGCCAGCAGCAAAGGGACCGAGACCCAGTACTTC; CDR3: CASSKGTETQYF
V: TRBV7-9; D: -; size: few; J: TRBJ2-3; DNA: TGTGCCAGCAGCCCACCGATGAGCGGCCTAACAGATACGCAGTATTTT; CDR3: CASSPPMSGLTDTQYF
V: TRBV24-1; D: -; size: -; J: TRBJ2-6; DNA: TGTGCCACCAGTGATATGGGTGCCTCTGGGGCCAACGTCCTGACTTTC; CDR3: CATSDMGASGANVLTF
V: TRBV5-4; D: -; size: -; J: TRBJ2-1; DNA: TGTGCCAGCAGCTTGGTACAGGCGGTGACCCAAAATGAGCAGTTCTTC; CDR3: CASSLVQAVTQNEQFF
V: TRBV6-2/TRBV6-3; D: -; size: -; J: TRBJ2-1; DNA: TGTGCCAGCAGTTACCCACGAAATGGGGGGAGCTCCTACAATGAGCAGTTCTTC; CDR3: CASSYPRNGGSSYNEQFF
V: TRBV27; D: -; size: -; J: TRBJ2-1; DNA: TGTGCCAGCAGTCCCCGAGGAGCGGGCGGGCCCGCCTACAATGAGCAGTTCTTC; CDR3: CASSPRGAGGPAYNEQFF
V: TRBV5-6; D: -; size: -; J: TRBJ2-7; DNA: TGTGCCAGCAGCCCCCCGGGGAACCCCTACGAGCAGTACTTC; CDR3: CASSPPGNPYEQYF
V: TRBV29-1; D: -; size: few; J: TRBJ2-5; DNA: TGCAGCGTTGATAGCATCCAAGAGACCCAGTACTTC; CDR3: CSVDSIQETQYF
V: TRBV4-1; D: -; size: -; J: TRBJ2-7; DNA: TGCGCCAGCAGCCCGCAGGGGGGCCACGAGCAGTACTTC; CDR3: CASSPQGGHEQYF
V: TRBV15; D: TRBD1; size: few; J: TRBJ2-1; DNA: TGTGCCACCCGAACGGGGGGGACAGGGGTCTCTGGGGCATACAATGAGCAGTTCTTC; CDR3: CATRTGGTGVSGAYNEQFF
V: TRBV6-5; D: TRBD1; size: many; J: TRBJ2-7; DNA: TGTGCCAGCAGTTACTCGGGACAGGGGGGCTACGAGCAGTACTTC; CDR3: CASSYSGQGGYEQYF
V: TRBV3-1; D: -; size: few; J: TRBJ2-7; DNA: TGTGCCAGCGGACGGGACAGCTGGGGGGGGGAGCAGTACTTC; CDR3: CASGRDSWGGEQYF
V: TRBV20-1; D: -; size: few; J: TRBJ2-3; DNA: TGCAGTAGGGGACTCGTGAGGGGTATGGTGACAGATACGCAGTATTTT; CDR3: CSRGLVRGMVTDTQYF
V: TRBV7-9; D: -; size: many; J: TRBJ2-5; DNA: TGTGCCAGCAGCGCCCCGTTCGAGACCCAGTACTTC; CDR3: CASSAPFETQYF
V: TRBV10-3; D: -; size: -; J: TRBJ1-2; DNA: TGTGCCATCAGTGAGTCGGGGGTGGAGGGCTACACCTTC; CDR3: CAISESGVEGYTF
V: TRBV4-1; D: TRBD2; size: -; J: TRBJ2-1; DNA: TGCGCCAGCAGCCCTTTACGGGGGGAGGGCTTCAATGAGCAGTTCTTC; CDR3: CASSPLRGEGFNEQFF
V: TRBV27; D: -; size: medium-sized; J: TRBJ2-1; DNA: TGTGCCAGCAGTTTAACGCCCCTAGGAAATGAGCAGTTCTTC; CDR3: CASSLTPLGNEQFF
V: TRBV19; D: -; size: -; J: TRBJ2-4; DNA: TGTGCCAGTTCCCACCTGGAGCAAGTCGGAGGAAACATTCAGTACTTC; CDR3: CASSHLEQVGGNIQYF